This T cell receptor beta chain is drawn from a study of identical twins. General study results and limits: The conclusions drew on cross-sectional statistical analysis instead of tracking the same donors. Insertions were fewer in abundant cord blood beta clonotypes, whereas memory repertoires showed none of this pattern.

The CDR3 contains 16 residues. Trimming removed 1 base from V and 5 bases from J, with 17 bases in between. Germline CDR1 is SGHTA and CDR2 is FQGNSA. Unique molecular identifiers were present on the cDNA, and a universal primer site came from template switching. TCRdb reanalysed the 5' RACE reads using MiXCR and keeps one entry per CDR3 protein. The table lists approximately 94,000 distinct CDR3 sequences, 5.9% of them singletons. Regarding this clonotype: The antigen is not known.

This rearrangement joins TRBV7-2 to TRBJ2-5; D gene unclear. The sequenced sample was memory T cells sorted from blood. This clonotype was obtained from a woman aged 50 to 60 in good health. The CDR3 reads CASSLGERPLRETQYF. CDR3 nucleotides: TGTGCCAGCAGCTTAGGCGAGCGCCCGCTTCGGGAGACCCAGTACTTC.